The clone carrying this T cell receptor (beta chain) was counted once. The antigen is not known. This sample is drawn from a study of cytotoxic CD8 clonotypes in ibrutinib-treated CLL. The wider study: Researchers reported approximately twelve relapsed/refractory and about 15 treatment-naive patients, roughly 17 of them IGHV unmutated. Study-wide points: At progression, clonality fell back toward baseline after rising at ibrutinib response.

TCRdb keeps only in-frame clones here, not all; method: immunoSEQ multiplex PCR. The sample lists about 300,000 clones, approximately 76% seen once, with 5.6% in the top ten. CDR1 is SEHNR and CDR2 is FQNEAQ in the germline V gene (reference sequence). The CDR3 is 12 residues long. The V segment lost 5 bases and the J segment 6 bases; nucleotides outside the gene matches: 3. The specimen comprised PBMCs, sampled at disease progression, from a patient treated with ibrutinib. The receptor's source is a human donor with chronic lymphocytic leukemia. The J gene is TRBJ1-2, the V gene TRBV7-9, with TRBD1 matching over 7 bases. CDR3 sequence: CASSRTGHGYTF. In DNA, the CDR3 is TGTGCCAGCAGCCGGACAGGCCATGGCTACACCTTC.